A single sample is the source of the 2 T cell receptor beta chains below, sequenced in a study of blood T cell repertoires in COVID-19. Assay used: immunoSEQ multiplex PCR; TCRdb lists only in-frame clones, some missing. The repertoire holds 380,000 or so clones, roughly 87% seen once, with roughly 2% in the top ten. The sample comprised PBMCs or T cells enriched from blood (not recorded which). Every receptor here comes from a woman aged 40 to 50 with acute COVID-19.

The rearrangement joins TRBV5-1 to TRBJ1-4; D possibly corresponds to TRBD1 (5 bases). In germline, CDR1 is SGHRS, CDR2 YFSETQ. CDR3 length: 14 residues. V was clipped by 0 bases and J by 11 bases, with 14 bases between them. The CDR3 loop is CASSLDFQGGKLFF. The CDR3 DNA reads as TGCGCCAGCAGCTTGGATTTCCAGGGAGGTAAACTGTTTTTT.

The chain recombines TRBV10-1 with TRBJ1-1; the D gene is possibly TRBD1 (6 bases). Trimming took 5 bases from V and 5 from J, leaving 15 bases between them. Germline V gene data show CDR1 as WNHNN and CDR2 as SYGVQD (reference sequence). CDR3 length: 14 residues. The CDR3 loop is CASSPTPGVTEAFF. The CDR3 DNA is TGCGCCAGCAGTCCCACTCCAGGGGTGACTGAAGCTTTCTTT.